Following are 3 T cell receptor beta chains from one sample sequenced in a study of CD8 T cells in ankylosing spondylitis. Study-level findings and limits: There was a TCR beta motif, made of eight highly homologous variants, that appeared characteristic of ankylosing spondylitis blood.

No antigen has been identified for these receptors. TCRdb redid the calling of the 5' RACE reads with MiXCR, one entry per CDR3 protein. The sample holds about 840,000 distinct CDR3 sequences; 12% are singletons and the top ten take approximately 0.46%. Sequencing was performed on blood, either unsorted or a sorted T cell fraction (not recorded which). The receptors here all came from a male donor with ankylosing spondylitis.

The chain uses TRBV10-3 and TRBJ2-2; a possible D gene is TRBD1 (5 bases). CDR1 and CDR2 from the germline V gene are ENHRY and SYGVKD. V was trimmed by 6 bases and J by 7 bases, leaving 15 bases between them. CDR3 length equals 14 residues. The CDR3 DNA reads TGTGCCATCAGCCAACTCCAGGGAATCGGGGAGCTGTTTTTT. Protein product: CAISQLQGIGELFF.

The chain employs TRBV20-1 and TRBJ2-3; D might be TRBD2 (6 bases). The V and J ends lost 0 bases and 6 bases respectively, with 13 bases between them. The CDR3 spans 14 residues. CDR1 and CDR2 (germline): DFQATT, SNEGSKA (reference sequence). The CDR3 nucleotides read TGCAGTGCTAGAGACCGGACTACCCGGGATACGCAGTATTTT. Protein sequence: CSARDRTTRDTQYF.

The chain recombines TRBV29-1 with TRBJ2-3; D gene unclear. V was pared by 6 bases and J by 0 bases, with 19 bases between. Germline V gives CDR1 SQVTM, CDR2 ANQGSEA. This CDR3 region has 16 residues. The CDR3 protein is CSVASGRGWSTDTQYF. The DNA of the CDR3 is TGCAGCGTCGCGAGTGGTAGAGGTTGGAGCACAGATACGCAGTATTTT.